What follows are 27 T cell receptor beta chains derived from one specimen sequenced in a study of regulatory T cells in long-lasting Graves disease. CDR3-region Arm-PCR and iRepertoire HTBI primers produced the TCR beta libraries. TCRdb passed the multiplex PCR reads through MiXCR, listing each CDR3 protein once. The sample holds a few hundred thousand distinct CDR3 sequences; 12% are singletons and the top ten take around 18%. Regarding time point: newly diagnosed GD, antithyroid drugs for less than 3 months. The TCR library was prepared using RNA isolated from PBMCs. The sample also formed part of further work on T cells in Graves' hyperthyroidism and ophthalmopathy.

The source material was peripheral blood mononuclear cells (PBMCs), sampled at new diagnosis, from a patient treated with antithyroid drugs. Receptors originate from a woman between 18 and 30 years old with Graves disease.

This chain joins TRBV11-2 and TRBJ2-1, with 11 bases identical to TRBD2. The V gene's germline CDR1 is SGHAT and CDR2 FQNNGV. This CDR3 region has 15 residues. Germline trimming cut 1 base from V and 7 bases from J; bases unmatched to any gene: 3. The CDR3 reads CASSLVGTSGNEQFF. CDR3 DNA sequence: TGTGCCAGCAGCTTAGTTGGGACTAGCGGTAATGAGCAGTTCTTC. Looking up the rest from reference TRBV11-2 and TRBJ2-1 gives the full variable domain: EAGVAQSPRYKIIEKRQSVAFWCNPISGHATLYWYQQILGQGPKLLIQFQNNGVVDDSQLPKDRFSAERLKGVDSTLKIQPAKLEDSAVYLCASSLVGTSGNEQFFGPGTRLTVL.

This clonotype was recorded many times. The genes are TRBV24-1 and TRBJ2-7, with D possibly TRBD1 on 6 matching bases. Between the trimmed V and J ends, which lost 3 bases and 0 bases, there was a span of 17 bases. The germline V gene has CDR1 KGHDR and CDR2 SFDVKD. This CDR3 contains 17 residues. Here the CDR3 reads CATSDTITGFPSYEQYF. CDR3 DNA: TGTGCCACCAGTGATACCATAACAGGGTTTCCCTCCTACGAGCAGTACTTC.

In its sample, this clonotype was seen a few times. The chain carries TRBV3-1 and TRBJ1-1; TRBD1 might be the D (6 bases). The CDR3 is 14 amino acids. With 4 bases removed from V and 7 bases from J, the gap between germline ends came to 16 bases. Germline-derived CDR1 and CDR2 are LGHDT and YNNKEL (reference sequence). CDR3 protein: CASSRGQGRFEAFF. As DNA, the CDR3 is TGTGCCAGCAGCCGGGGGCAGGGGCGTTTTGAAGCTTTCTTT.

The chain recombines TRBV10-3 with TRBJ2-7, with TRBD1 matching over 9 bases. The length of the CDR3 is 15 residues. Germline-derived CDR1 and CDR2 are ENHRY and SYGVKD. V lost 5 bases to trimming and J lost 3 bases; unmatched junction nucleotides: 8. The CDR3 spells CAISTGTGKFYEQYF. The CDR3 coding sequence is TGTGCCATCAGTACCGGGACAGGGAAATTCTACGAGCAGTACTTC.

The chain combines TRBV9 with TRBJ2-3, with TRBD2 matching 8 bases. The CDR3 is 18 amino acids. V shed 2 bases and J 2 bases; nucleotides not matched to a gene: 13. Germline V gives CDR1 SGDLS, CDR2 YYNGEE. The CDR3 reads CASSVLPSGGTHTDTQYF. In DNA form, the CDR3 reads TGTGCCAGCAGCGTCCTCCCGAGCGGGGGCACCCACACAGATACGCAGTATTTT.

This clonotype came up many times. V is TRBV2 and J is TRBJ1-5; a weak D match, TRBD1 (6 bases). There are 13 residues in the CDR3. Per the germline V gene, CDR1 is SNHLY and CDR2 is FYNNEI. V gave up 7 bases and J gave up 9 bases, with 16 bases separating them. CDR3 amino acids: CASTEKGRGPQHF. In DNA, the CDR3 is TGTGCCAGCACCGAGAAGGGCAGGGGGCCCCAGCATTTT.

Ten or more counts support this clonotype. CDR3 nucleotide sequence: TGTGCCAGCAGTTTTTGGAAGGGAGAGGAAAAACTGTTTTTT. Encoded protein: CASSFWKGEEKLFF. V gene TRBV27 combines with J gene TRBJ1-4; D gene ambiguous. Trimming pared 3 bases from V and 8 bases from J, leaving 13 bases between. The CDR3 is 14 amino acids. Germline assignment: CDR1 MNHEY and CDR2 SMNVEV (reference sequence).

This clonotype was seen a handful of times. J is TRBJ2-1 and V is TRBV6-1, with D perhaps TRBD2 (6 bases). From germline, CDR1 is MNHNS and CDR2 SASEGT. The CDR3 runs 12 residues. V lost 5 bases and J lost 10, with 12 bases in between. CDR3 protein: CASSQPGEEQFF. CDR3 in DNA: TGTGCCAGCAGTCAGCCGGGGGAGGAGCAGTTCTTC.

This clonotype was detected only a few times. The CDR3 DNA is TGTGCCTGGAGTGTAAAACGACGCAGCACTGAAGCTTTCTTT. This codes for CAWSVKRRSTEAFF. V and J are TRBV30 and TRBJ1-1; D gene ambiguous. The length of the CDR3 is 14 residues. The V end lost 0 bases, the J end lost 4 bases, and 12 bases lay between the germline ends. CDR1 is GTSNPN, CDR2 SVGIG, per germline (reference sequence).

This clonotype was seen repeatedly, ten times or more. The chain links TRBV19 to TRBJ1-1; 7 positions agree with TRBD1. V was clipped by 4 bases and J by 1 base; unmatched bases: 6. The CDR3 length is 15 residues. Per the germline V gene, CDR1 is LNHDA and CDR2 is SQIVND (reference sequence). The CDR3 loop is CASSTWGQTNTEAFF. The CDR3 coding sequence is TGTGCCAGTAGTACCTGGGGACAGACGAACACTGAAGCTTTCTTT.

CDR3 region: CASSDGQGAFHYGYTF. The CDR3, as DNA: TGTGCCAGCAGCGACGGACAGGGGGCGTTTCACTATGGCTACACCTTC. The genes are TRBV6-1 and TRBJ1-2; 11 bases are shared with TRBD1. Germline V gene data show CDR1 as MNHNS and CDR2 as SASEGT. The CDR3 length is 16 residues. V lost 6 bases, J lost 3 bases, and 9 bases stayed unmatched.

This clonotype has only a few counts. The DNA of the CDR3 is TGCGCCAGCAGCCCTCATAAAATGGACAGACCCTTCAATGAGCAGTTCTTC. It specifies CASSPHKMDRPFNEQFF. The gene calls are TRBV4-1 and TRBJ2-1; TRBD1 is a possible D gene (6 bases). Per the germline V gene, CDR1 is MGHRA and CDR2 is YSYEKL. The CDR3 is made up of 17 amino acids. V was shortened by 4 bases and J by 6 bases, with 22 bases between the two germline ends.

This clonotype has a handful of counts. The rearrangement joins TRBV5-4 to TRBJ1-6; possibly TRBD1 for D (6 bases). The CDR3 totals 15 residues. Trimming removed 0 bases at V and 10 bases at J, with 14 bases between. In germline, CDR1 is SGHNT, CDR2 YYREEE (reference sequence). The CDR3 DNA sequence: TGTGCCAGCAGCTTGGATTTTCAGGGGAGCTCACCCCTCCACTTT. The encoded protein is CASSLDFQGSSPLHF.

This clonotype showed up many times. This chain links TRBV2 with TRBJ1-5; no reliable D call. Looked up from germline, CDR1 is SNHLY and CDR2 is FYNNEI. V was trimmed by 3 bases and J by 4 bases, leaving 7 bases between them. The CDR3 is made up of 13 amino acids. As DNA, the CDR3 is TGTGCCAGCAGTGATGACTGGAATCAGCCCCAGCATTTT. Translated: CASSDDWNQPQHF.

The CDR3 DNA reads as TGTGCCAGCAGCTTAGGGCTAGCTTGGCATGAGCAGTTCTTC. Translated: CASSLGLAWHEQFF. V is TRBV11-2 and J is TRBJ2-1; D is possibly TRBD2 (5 bases). Trimming cost V 1 base and J 8 bases, with 12 bases left between them. The CDR3 contains 14 residues. In germline, CDR1 is SGHAT, CDR2 FQNNGV.

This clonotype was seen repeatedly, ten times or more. The CDR3: CASSFEGVVTEQFF. CDR3 bases: TGTGCCAGCAGCTTCGAGGGAGTAGTTACTGAGCAGTTCTTC. J is TRBJ2-1 and V is TRBV11-2; a weak D match, TRBD2 (5 bases). This CDR3 has 14 residues. Germline CDR1 SGHAT, CDR2 FQNNGV. Trimming removed 3 bases at V and 9 bases at J, with 15 bases between.

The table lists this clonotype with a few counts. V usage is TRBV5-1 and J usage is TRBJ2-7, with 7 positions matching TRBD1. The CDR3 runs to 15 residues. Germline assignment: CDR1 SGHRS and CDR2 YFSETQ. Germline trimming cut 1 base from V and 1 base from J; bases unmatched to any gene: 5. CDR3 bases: TGCGCCAGCAGCTTGTCAGCAGGGGGATCCTACGAGCAGTACTTC. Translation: CASSLSAGGSYEQYF.

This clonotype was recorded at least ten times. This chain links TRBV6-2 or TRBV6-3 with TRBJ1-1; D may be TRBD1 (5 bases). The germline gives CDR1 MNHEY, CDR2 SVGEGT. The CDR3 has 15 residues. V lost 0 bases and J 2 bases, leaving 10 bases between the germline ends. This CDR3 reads CASSYSMRGNTEAFF. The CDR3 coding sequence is TGTGCCAGCAGTTACTCGATGAGGGGTAACACTGAAGCTTTCTTT.

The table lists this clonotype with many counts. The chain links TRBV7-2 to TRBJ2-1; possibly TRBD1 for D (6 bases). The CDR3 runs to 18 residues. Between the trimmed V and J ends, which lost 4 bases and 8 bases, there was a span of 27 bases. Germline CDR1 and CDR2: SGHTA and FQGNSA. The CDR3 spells CASSSRDTAVGKGDEQFF. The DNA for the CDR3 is TGTGCCAGCAGCTCCCGGGATACGGCCGTGGGGAAGGGGGATGAGCAGTTCTTC.

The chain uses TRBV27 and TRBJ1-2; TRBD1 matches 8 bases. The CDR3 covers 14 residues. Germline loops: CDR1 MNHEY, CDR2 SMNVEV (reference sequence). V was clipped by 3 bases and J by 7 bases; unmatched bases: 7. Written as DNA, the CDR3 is TGTGCCAGCAGTTTCAATTACAGGGGGAGTGGCTACACCTTC. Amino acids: CASSFNYRGSGYTF.

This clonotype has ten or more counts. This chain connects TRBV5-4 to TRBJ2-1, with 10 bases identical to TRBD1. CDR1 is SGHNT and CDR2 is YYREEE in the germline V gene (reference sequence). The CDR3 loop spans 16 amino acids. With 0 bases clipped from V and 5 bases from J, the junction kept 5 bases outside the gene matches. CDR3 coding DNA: TGTGCCAGCAGCTTGGGGGGGGACAGGGGCGACAATGAGCAGTTCTTC. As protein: CASSLGGDRGDNEQFF.

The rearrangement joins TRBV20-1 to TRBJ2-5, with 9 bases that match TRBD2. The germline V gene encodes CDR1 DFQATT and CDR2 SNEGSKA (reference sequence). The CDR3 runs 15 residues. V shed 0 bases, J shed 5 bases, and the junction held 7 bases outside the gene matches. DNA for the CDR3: TGCAGTGCTAGAGATGCGGGAGGGCCGCAGGAGACCCAGTACTTC. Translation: CSARDAGGPQETQYF.

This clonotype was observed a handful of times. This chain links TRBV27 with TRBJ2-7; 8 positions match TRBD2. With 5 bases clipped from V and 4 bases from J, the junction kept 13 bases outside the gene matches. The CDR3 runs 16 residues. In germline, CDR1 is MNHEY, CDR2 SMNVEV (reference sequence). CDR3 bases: TGTGCCAGCAGTCCGGGAGGGGGAGGGCTGTTTTACGAGCAGTACTTC. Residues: CASSPGGGGLFYEQYF.

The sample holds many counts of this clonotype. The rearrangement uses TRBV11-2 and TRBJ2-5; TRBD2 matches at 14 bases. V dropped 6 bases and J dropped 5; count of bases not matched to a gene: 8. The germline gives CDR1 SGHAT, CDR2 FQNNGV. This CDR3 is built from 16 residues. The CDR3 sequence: CASSPPGLAGEETQYF. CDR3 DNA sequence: TGTGCCAGCAGTCCCCCGGGACTAGCGGGAGAGGAGACCCAGTACTTC.

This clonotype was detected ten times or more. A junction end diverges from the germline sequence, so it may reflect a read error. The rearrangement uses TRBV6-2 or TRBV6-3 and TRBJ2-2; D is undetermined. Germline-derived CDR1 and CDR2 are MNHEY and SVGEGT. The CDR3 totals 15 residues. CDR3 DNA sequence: TGTGCCAGCAGCTACTTACATACGAGGACCGGGGAGCTGTTTTTT. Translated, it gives CASSYLHTRTGELFF.

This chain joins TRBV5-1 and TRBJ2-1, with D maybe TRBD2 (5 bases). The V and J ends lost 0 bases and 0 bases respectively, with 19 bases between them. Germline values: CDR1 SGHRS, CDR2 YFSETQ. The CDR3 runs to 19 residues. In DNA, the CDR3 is TGCGCCAGCAGCTTGGGGCGGGCGACCTACCCTCCCTCCTACAATGAGCAGTTCTTC. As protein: CASSLGRATYPPSYNEQFF.

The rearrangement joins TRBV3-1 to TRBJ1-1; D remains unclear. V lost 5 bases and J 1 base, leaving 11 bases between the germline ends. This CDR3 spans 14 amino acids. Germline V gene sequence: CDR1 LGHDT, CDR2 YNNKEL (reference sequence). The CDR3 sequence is CASSSTPANTEAFF. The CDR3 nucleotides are TGTGCCAGCAGCTCAACCCCCGCGAACACTGAAGCTTTCTTT.